The rows below give T cell receptor beta chains drawn from one sample of a study of T cell repertoires in cytomegalovirus infection. What these receptors recognize is not known. TCRdb redid the calling of the reads with MiXCR, one entry per CDR3 protein. The sample consists of 830,000 or so distinct CDR3 sequences, 30% to 35% of them appearing once. Sequenced here: cultured CD8+ T cells from PBMCs, sampled from culture after CMV antigen stimulation. The receptors were gathered from a human donor in good health (CMV status not recorded). Some clones in this sample may be carry-over from other donors' samples. Each CDR3 is given with its conserved first and last residue. A D gene is named only where the DNA matches it firmly. Size is stated for part of the rows, as once, few or many counts, or as a class when the clone is expanded.

j_call,d_call,clone_size,v_call,cdr3_aa,cdr3_nt
TRBJ1-2,-,-,TRBV15,CATRDGPVHTF,TGTGCCACCCGGGACGGTCCGGTGCACACCTTC
TRBJ2-1,TRBD1,-,TRBV4-1,CTSSQQPPPGQGIYNEQFF,TGCACCAGCAGCCAACAACCACCACCCGGACAGGGGATCTACAATGAGCAGTTCTTC
TRBJ2-7,-,-,TRBV29-1,CSVGPGPSGEQYF,TGCAGCGTTGGCCCGGGGCCGTCCGGGGAGCAGTACTTC
TRBJ2-4,TRBD1,-,TRBV13,CASSPGGQGGNIQYF,TGTGCCAGCAGCCCAGGGGGACAGGGCGGAAACATTCAGTACTTC
TRBJ2-5,TRBD2,-,TRBV7-9,CASSYFSGTSDEETQYF,TGTGCCAGCAGCTATTTCTCCGGGACTAGCGACGAGGAGACCCAGTACTTC
TRBJ1-5,TRBD1,-,TRBV6-5,CASSDVRGGSGHF,TGTGCCAGCAGTGACGTTAGAGGGGGCTCGGGGCATTTT
TRBJ2-1,-,-,TRBV7-6,CASSSHFGGYEQFF,TGTGCTAGCAGCTCTCACTTTGGGGGATATGAGCAGTTCTTC
TRBJ1-6,-,-,TRBV7-3,CATGTLPENSPLHF,TGTGCCACGGGGACTTTACCGGAAAATTCACCCCTCCACTTT
TRBJ1-1,-,-,TRBV7-9,CASTLTDEAFF,TGTGCCAGCACCCTAACAGATGAAGCTTTCTTT
TRBJ1-1,TRBD1,few,TRBV27,CASRGDSKNTEAFF,TGTGCCAGCAGGGGGGACAGCAAGAACACTGAAGCTTTCTTT
TRBJ1-2,-,many,TRBV7-2,CASTLGGFHGYTF,TGTGCCAGCACTTTAGGGGGGTTCCATGGCTACACCTTC
TRBJ2-5,TRBD2,few,TRBV13,CASRGPGLAGGFNQETQYF,TGTGCCAGCAGGGGACCGGGACTAGCGGGGGGATTCAACCAAGAGACCCAGTACTTC
TRBJ1-2,TRBD1,many,TRBV27,CASSDSGGFYGYTF,TGTGCCAGCAGCGACTCAGGGGGGTTCTATGGCTACACCTTC
TRBJ1-1,-,-,TRBV7-2,CASSLAGWGQDTEAFF,TGTGCCAGCAGCTTAGCAGGGTGGGGGCAGGACACTGAAGCTTTCTTT
TRBJ2-3,-,few,TRBV15,CATSSWRGDTQYF,TGTGCCACCAGCAGCTGGAGGGGAGATACGCAGTATTTT
TRBJ1-1,-,many,TRBV7-2,CASSVRDKTEAFF,TGTGCCAGCAGCGTGAGGGATAAGACTGAAGCTTTCTTT
TRBJ2-5,-,few,TRBV6-5,CASSSLGVGETQYF,TGTGCCAGCAGTTCACTAGGGGTGGGAGAGACCCAGTACTTC
TRBJ2-3,-,-,TRBV20-1,CSARDGGARAGDTQYF,TGCAGTGCTAGAGATGGGGGGGCGAGGGCAGGAGATACGCAGTATTTT
TRBJ2-6,TRBD2,-,TRBV15,CVTGGLVGGANVLTF,TGTGTCACCGGGGGACTAGTGGGTGGGGCCAACGTCCTGACTTTC
TRBJ1-1,TRBD1,-,TRBV12-3/TRBV12-4,CAIRTGEGTEAFF,TGTGCCATCCGGACAGGGGAGGGCACTGAAGCTTTCTTT
TRBJ1-2,TRBD1,few,TRBV2,CAVLGQGGSYGYTF,TGTGCCGTTCTCGGACAGGGGGGATCCTATGGCTACACCTTC
TRBJ1-6,-,few,TRBV20-1,CSPWTLQGPRSPLHF,TGCAGTCCCTGGACCCTCCAGGGGCCCCGTTCACCCCTCCACTTT
TRBJ2-6,TRBD1,few,TRBV4-1,CASSQYRDSLSGANVLTF,TGCGCCAGCAGCCAATACCGGGACAGCCTCTCTGGGGCCAACGTCCTGACTTTC
TRBJ1-1,-,few,TRBV6-5,CASTQGPDTGEVTEAFF,TGTGCCAGCACCCAAGGGCCTGACACGGGAGAGGTTACTGAAGCTTTCTTT
TRBJ1-2,TRBD1,few,TRBV12-3/TRBV12-4,CASSDDRGSDYGYTF,TGTGCCAGCAGCGATGACAGGGGGTCAGACTATGGCTACACCTTC
TRBJ1-6,TRBD1,-,TRBV4-2,CASSLDRGRVNSPLHF,TGTGCCAGCAGCCTAGACAGGGGGCGCGTTAATTCACCCCTCCACTTT
TRBJ1-3,-,-,TRBV29-1,CSTSDRGKGNTIYF,TGCAGCACTTCGGACCGCGGTAAAGGAAACACCATATATTTT
TRBJ2-3,TRBD2,few,TRBV28,CASSLMASGTDTQYF,TGTGCCAGCAGTTTAATGGCTAGCGGGACAGATACGCAGTATTTT
TRBJ1-1,-,-,TRBV28,CASSQQLTAFF,TGTGCCAGCAGCCAACAGCTCACGGCTTTCTTT
TRBJ1-1,TRBD1,-,TRBV27,CASRIQGPGTEAFF,TGTGCCAGCAGGATACAGGGGCCGGGGACTGAAGCTTTCTTT
TRBJ1-1,-,-,TRBV27,CASIEGTEAFF,TGTGCCAGCATCGAAGGGACCGAAGCTTTCTTT
TRBJ1-2,-,few,TRBV5-1,CASSLQDGLDGYTF,TGCGCCAGCAGCCTTCAGGACGGGTTGGATGGCTACACCTTC
TRBJ1-1,-,many,TRBV6-2/TRBV6-3,CASSYAPQEVIGDAEAFF,TGTGCCAGCAGTTACGCCCCACAGGAGGTCATTGGTGATGCTGAAGCTTTCTTT